This T cell receptor beta chain was profiled in a study of shared clonotypes between healthy human individuals. The CDR3 sequence is 11 residues long. The V end was cut by 5 bases, the J end by 5 bases, with 4 bases between. Assay used: immunoSEQ multiplex PCR; TCRdb lists only in-frame clones, some missing. The top ten hold about 1.5% of the sample, which has about 1 million clones, 65% to 75% seen once. The receptor was isolated from a man between 18 and 29 years old in good health. The chain couples TRBV6-7 to TRBJ2-1; D ambiguous. TRBV6-7 carries the ORF label, with uncertain function. Sequencing used memory CD4+ T cells sorted from blood. Described subset: CD45RA-negative fraction. The CDR3 reads CASSRDNEQFF. The CDR3 DNA reads as TGTGCCAGCAGTCGAGACAATGAGCAGTTCTTC.